The 6 T cell receptor beta chains presented below share a single source sample, sequenced in a study of blood T cell repertoires in COVID-19. Using immunoSEQ multiplex PCR, the repertoire was profiled, and TCRdb retains in-frame clones only, with some absent. This table has hundreds of thousands of clones, 65% to 85% appearing once. Material for sequencing was peripheral blood. The receptors come from a woman in her forties or fifties with acute or convalescent COVID-19.

This chain joins TRBV18 and TRBJ2-2; the match to TRBD1 covers 8 bases. V gave up 7 bases and J gave up 4 bases; unmatched junction bases: 11. The CDR3 totals 16 residues. From germline, CDR1 is KGHSH and CDR2 LQKENI. CDR3 nucleotide sequence: TGTGCCAGCTTCGGAAAGGGGGACAGGAGCACCGGGGAGCTGTTTTTT. Protein product: CASFGKGDRSTGELFF. The complete variable domain, with remaining parts taken from reference TRBV18 and TRBJ2-2, reads NAGVMQNPRHLVRRRGQEARLRCSPMKGHSHVYWYRQLPEEGLKFMVYLQKENIIDESGMPKERFSAEFPKEGPSILRIQQVVRGDSAAYFCASFGKGDRSTGELFFGEGSRLTVL.

The rearrangement joins TRBV5-1 to TRBJ2-3; 9 nucleotides match TRBD2. The CDR3 runs to 17 residues. V was clipped by 1 base and J by 5 bases; unmatched bases: 11. Germline-derived CDR1 and CDR2 are SGHRS and YFSETQ. The CDR3 is CASSLRTLAGSQDTQYF. The CDR3 nucleotides read TGCGCCAGCAGCTTGAGAACCCTAGCGGGGTCACAAGATACGCAGTATTTT. The entire variable domain, with the rest obtained from reference TRBV5-1 and TRBJ2-3, is as follows: KAGVTQTPRYLIKTRGQQVTLSCSPISGHRSVSWYQQTPGQGLQFLFEYFSETQRNKGNFPGRFSGRQFSNSRSEMNVSTLELGDSALYLCASSLRTLAGSQDTQYFGPGTRLTVL.

This chain connects TRBV5-1 to TRBJ2-1, with 8 bases identical to TRBD2. This CDR3 region has 17 residues. The germline V gene has CDR1 SGHRS and CDR2 YFSETQ. After removal of 0 bases from V and 2 bases from J, the junction contained 7 bases not matched to a gene. The CDR3 region has the DNA TGCGCCAGCAGCTTGGCCGGGGTAGCGGGAACCTACAATGAGCAGTTCTTC. This sequence encodes CASSLAGVAGTYNEQFF.

This clone was observed once. The genes are TRBV7-2 and TRBJ2-7, with D perhaps matching TRBD2 (6 bases). Germline values: CDR1 SGHTA, CDR2 FQGNSA. V lost 5 bases to trimming and J lost 0 bases, with 17 bases between them. The CDR3 is 16 amino acids. CDR3 region: CASSPDFDGSSYEQYF. The CDR3 DNA sequence: TGTGCCAGCAGCCCCGATTTTGACGGGAGCTCCTACGAGCAGTACTTC.

This clone showed up just once. The CDR3 loop reads CASSQGLAAKLPYEQYF. The DNA of the CDR3 is TGTGCCAGCAGCCAAGGGCTAGCGGCGAAGCTACCCTACGAGCAGTACTTC. The chain recombines TRBV4-2 with TRBJ2-7; TRBD2 aligns across 7 bases. V gave up 1 base and J gave up 2 bases; unmatched junction bases: 11. Per germline, CDR1 LGHNA and CDR2 YNFKEQ. The CDR3 contains 17 residues.

The chain has TRBV9 and TRBJ1-4; 7 positions agree with TRBD1. With 3 bases clipped from V and 5 bases from J, the junction kept 7 bases outside the gene matches. CDR3 size: 15 residues. Germline values: CDR1 SGDLS, CDR2 YYNGEE. The CDR3 is CASSETGVGNEKLFF. The DNA for the CDR3 is TGTGCCAGCAGCGAAACAGGGGTGGGGAATGAAAAACTGTTTTTT.